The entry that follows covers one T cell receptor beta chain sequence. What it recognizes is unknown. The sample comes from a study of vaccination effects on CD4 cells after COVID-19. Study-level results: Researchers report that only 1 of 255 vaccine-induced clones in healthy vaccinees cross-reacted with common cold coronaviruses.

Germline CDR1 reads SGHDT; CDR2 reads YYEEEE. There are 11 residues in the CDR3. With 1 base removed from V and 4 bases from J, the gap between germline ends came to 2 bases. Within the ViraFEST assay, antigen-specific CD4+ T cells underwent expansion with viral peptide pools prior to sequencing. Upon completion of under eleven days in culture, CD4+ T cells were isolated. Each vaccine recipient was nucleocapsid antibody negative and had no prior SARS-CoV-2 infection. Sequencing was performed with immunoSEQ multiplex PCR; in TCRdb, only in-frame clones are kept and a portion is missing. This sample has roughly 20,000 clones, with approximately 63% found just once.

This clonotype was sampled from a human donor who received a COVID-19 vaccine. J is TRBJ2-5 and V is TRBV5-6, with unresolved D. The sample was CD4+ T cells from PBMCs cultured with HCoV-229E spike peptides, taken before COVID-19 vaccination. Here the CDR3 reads CASSLLETQYF. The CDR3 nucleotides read TGTGCCAGCAGCTTGTTAGAGACCCAGTACTTC.